The clone carrying this TCR beta chain was recorded at least ten times. Unique molecular identifiers were incorporated during preparation of the TCRbeta library. TCRdb reanalysed the PCR reads using MiXCR and keeps one entry per CDR3 protein. The sample has fewer than 130,000 distinct CDR3 sequences, about 9.3% seen once. The CDR3 has 16 amino acids. The germline V gene encodes CDR1 SGHRS and CDR2 YFSETQ. Trimming removed 3 bases at V and 0 bases at J, with 13 bases between. The data derive from a study of T-cell reconstitution after alpha-beta-depleted transplantation in children. The rearrangement joins TRBV5-1 to TRBJ2-1; a weak D match, TRBD1 (6 bases). This sequence was found in a human donor who donated a stem cell graft to a child with acute lymphoblastic leukemia. The specimen was PBMCs from the stem cell graft donor, collected from the stem cell graft. The DNA of the CDR3 is TGCGCCAGCAGCTCCAGGGGTATAGGCTCCTACAATGAGCAGTTCTTC. Translated, it gives CASSSRGIGSYNEQFF.